This TCR beta chain emerged from a study of blood T cell repertoires in COVID-19 (dated by TCRdb to the early 2020s). About the investigation overall: The collaborator samples originated in the United States, Italy and Spain and spanned the acute and convalescent phases of COVID-19. The material from the prospective study consisted of cDNA or gDNA derived from T cells, B-cell-depleted T cells, or PBMCs. The dataset comprised deeply sampled blood TCRbeta repertoires from subjects exposed to, actively infected with, or recovered from COVID-19. A freely available public database, intended as a resource for researchers studying the immune response to SARS-CoV-2, is where the repertoires were released. The samples were drawn from the first 160 participants of the ongoing ImmuneRACE study and from 950 to 1,500 subjects provided by 6 global collaborators. The sample metadata nearly always contained a de-identified subject ID, COVID-19 status, age in years and sex. Where HLA class I and class II types were available, the types were taken from metadata supplied by the sample provider, not from assay-based typing. Broader findings and caveats from the paper: Clinical and demographic metadata were provided uncurated, with the amount varying by source and participant.

V gives up 5 bases and J gives up 3 bases, and the segment between their germline ends measures 14 bases. As encoded in the germline V gene (reference sequence), CDR1 is WNHNN while CDR2 is SYGVQD. Including the terminal cysteine and phenylalanine, the CDR3 comprises 15 residues. The retained sequence is limited to the CDR3, 45 bases, with the frame set at the first base. TCRbeta CDR3 regions were amplified from genomic DNA using the immunoSEQ Assay, a bias-controlled multiplex PCR. The paper's data handling went like this. The number of nucleated cells in each sample was estimated from the amplification of reference gene primers within the assay. To quantify the absolute abundance of each unique TCRbeta CDR3 rearrangement, sequence reads were collapsed and filtered. For each sample, productive Simpson clonality was calculated as the square root of Simpson's diversity index over productive rearrangements. As stored in TCRdb, this immuneACCESS dataset retains in-frame rearrangements with V and J assigned. A fraction of the clones does not appear; measured against another copy, unresolved V genes explain less than half of the discrepancy, and the remainder lacks a known reason. From that table come the V and J calls and clone size; the DNA was used to work out D and trimming. Recorded for this sample are around 250,000 clones; 88% of them occurred a single time. The top ten clones comprise about 2.9% of the sample.

Of note for this clone: Its recognized antigen is unknown. No per-base quality is available; no much larger clone lies one base away.

Participants in the prospective study were enrolled through a virtual design, were aged roughly 18 to 100 years, and lived in about 25 United States geographic areas. In the prospective study, participants were assigned to cohorts based on the clinical history participants reported in a screening survey and a study questionnaire. A participant counted as exposed if, within 2 weeks of entering the study, that participant had been in contact with someone who had a PCR-confirmed or clinician-diagnosed COVID-19 case. Each participant in the prospective study had whole blood, serum and a nasopharyngeal or oropharyngeal swab collected by mobile phlebotomists. Additional blood draws and questionnaires over an approximately 2-month period could optionally be provided by prospective study participants. Prospective study blood samples were shipped either frozen or at room temperature before DNA extraction.

The sample comprised PBMCs or T cells enriched from blood (not recorded which). This TCR was sampled from a woman in her thirties or forties who had been exposed to COVID-19. The rearrangement joined TRBV10-1 to TRBJ1-5, with TRBD1 as a weak D call on 6 bases. The CDR3 region: CASSCRQEANQPQHF. The DNA sequence is given as TGCGCCAGCAGTTGTAGACAGGAAGCCAATCAGCCCCAGCATTTT.